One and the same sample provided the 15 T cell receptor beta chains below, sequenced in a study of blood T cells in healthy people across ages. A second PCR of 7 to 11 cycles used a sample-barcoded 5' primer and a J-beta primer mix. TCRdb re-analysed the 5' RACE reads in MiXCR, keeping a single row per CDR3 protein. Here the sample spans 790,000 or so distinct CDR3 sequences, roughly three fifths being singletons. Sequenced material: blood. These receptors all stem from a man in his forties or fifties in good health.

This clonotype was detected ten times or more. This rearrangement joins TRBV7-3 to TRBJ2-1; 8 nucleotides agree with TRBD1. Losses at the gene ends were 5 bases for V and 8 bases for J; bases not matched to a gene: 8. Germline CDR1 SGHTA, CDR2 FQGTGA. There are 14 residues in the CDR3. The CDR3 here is CASSPDRVSDEQFF. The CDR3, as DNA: TGTGCCAGCAGCCCGGACAGGGTATCCGATGAGCAGTTCTTC. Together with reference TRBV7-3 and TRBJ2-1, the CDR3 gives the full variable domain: GAGVSQTPSNKVTEKGKYVELRCDPISGHTALYWYRQSLGQGPEFLIYFQGTGAADDSGLPNDRFFAVRPEGSVSTLKIQRTERGDSAVYLCASSPDRVSDEQFFGPGTRLTVL.

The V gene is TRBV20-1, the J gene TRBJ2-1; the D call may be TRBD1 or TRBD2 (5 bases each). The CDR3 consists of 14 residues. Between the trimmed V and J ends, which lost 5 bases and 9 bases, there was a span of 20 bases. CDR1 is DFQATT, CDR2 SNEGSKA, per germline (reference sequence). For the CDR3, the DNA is TGCAGTGCTCCCCTAGCAGGGACGGGCGGTGAGCAGTTCTTC. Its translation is CSAPLAGTGGEQFF.

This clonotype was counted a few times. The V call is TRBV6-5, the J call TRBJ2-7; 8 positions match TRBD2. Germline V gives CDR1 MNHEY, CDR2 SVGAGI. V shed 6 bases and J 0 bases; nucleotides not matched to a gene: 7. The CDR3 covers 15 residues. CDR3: CASRSKRGSSYEQYF. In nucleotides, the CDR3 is TGTGCCAGCAGATCCAAGCGGGGGAGCTCCTACGAGCAGTACTTC.

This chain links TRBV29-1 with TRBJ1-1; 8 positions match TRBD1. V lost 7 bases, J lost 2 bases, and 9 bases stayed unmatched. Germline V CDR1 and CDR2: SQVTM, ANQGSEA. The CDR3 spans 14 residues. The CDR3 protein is CSANSGQGNTEAFF. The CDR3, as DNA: TGCAGCGCCAACTCAGGACAGGGCAACACTGAAGCTTTCTTT.

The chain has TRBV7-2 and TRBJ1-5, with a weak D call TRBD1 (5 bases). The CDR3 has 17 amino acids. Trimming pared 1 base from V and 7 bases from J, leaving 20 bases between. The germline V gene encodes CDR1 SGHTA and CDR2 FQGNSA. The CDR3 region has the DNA TGTGCCAGCAGCTTAGTGCGTGCGGGTGGGGGGGAGCAGCCCCAGCATTTT. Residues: CASSLVRAGGGEQPQHF.

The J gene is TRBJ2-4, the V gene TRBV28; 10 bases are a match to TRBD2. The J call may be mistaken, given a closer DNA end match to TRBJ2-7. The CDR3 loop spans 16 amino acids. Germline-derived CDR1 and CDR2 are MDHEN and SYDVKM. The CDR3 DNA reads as TGTGCCAGCAGTTCCCCCCGGAGCGGGAGGGCCTACGAGCAGTACTTC. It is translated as CASSSPRSGRAYEQYF.

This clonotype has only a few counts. CDR3 in amino acids: CASSLRGFARYEQYF. CDR3 nucleotides: TGTGCCAGCAGTTTACGGGGTTTTGCTCGTTACGAGCAGTACTTC. The chain employs TRBV27 and TRBJ2-7, with a possible D match to TRBD2 (5 bases). The CDR3 contains 15 residues. CDR1 and CDR2 (germline): MNHEY, SMNVEV (reference sequence). Trimming removed 2 bases at V and 4 bases at J, with 15 bases between.

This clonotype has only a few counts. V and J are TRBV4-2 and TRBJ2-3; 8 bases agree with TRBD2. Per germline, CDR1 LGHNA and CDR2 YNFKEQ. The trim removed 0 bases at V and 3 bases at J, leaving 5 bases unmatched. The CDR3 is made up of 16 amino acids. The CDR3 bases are TGTGCCAGCAGCCAAGAGGCGGGGGGTCTAACAGATACGCAGTATTTT. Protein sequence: CASSQEAGGLTDTQYF.

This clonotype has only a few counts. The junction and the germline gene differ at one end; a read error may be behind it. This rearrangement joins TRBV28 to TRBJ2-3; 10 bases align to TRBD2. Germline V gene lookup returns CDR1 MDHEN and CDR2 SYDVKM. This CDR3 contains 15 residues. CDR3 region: CASTRLAGGTYTQYF. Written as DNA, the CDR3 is TGTGCCAGCACCAGGTTAGCGGGAGGCACATATACGCAGTATTTT.

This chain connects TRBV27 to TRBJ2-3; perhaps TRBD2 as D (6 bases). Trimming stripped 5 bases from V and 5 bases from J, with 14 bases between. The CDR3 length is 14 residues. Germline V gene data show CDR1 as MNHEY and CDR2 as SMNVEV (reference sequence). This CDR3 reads CASSVNGGGDTQYF. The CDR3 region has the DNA TGTGCCAGCAGTGTCAACGGGGGTGGAGATACGCAGTATTTT.

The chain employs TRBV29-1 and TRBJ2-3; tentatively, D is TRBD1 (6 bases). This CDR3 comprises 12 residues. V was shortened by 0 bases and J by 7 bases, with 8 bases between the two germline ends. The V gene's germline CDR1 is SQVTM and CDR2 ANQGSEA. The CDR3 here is CSVEEGGNTQYF. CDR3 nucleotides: TGCAGCGTTGAAGAAGGGGGAAATACGCAGTATTTT.

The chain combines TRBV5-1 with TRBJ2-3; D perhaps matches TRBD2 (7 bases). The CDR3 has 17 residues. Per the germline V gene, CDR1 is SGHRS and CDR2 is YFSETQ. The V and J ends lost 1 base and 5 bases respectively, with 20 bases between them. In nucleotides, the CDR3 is TGCGCCAGCAGCTTGAGAGGAATCGGGGGGCCCGGAGATACGCAGTATTTT. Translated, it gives CASSLRGIGGPGDTQYF.

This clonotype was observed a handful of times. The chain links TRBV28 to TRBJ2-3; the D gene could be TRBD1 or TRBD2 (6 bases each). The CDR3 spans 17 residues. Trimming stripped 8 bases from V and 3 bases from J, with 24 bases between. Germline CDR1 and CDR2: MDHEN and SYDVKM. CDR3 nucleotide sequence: TGTGCCAGCTTTACAGGGAGGATTGTTCGGGGAACAGATACGCAGTATTTT. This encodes CASFTGRIVRGTDTQYF.

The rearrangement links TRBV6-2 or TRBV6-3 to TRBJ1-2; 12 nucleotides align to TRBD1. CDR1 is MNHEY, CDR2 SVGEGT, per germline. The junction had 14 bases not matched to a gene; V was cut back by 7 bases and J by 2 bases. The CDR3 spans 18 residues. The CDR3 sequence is CASTQRKGQGAWNYGYTF. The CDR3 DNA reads TGTGCCAGCACCCAAAGAAAGGGACAGGGGGCCTGGAACTATGGCTACACCTTC.

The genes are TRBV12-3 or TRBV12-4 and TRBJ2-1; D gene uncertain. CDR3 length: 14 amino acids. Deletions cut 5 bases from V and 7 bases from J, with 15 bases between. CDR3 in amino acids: CASSVGSAVNEQFF. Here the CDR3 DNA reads TGTGCCAGCAGTGTAGGCTCGGCGGTGAATGAGCAGTTCTTC.